A single sample is the source of the 3 T cell receptor beta chains below, sequenced in a study of T cell responses to AZD1222 COVID-19 vaccine. Measured with immunoSEQ multiplex PCR; TCRdb has only the in-frame clones, and not every one. This table holds some 180,000 clones, roughly 90% found once. The specimen comprised peripheral blood, sampled on day 0 of AZD1222 vaccination. Every receptor here comes from an adult in good health.

The chain has TRBV5-1 and TRBJ1-6, with no clear D. The CDR3 covers 16 residues. The germline V gene encodes CDR1 SGHRS and CDR2 YFSETQ. The V and J ends lost 4 bases and 3 bases respectively, with 14 bases between them. The CDR3, as DNA: TGCGCCAGCAGCCGAGATCTCGATAGCTATAATTCACCCCTCCACTTT. Amino acid sequence: CASSRDLDSYNSPLHF.

The chain recombines TRBV5-6 with TRBJ2-7; 10 bases map to TRBD1. Unmatched junction bases numbered 9, after V lost 5 bases and J lost 1 base. The CDR3 consists of 16 residues. The germline V gene encodes CDR1 SGHDT and CDR2 YYEEEE. CDR3 residues: CASRPQRTGGSYEQYF. The CDR3 DNA reads as TGTGCCAGCAGGCCTCAAAGGACAGGGGGTTCCTACGAGCAGTACTTC.

The chain combines TRBV6-5 with TRBJ2-7, with D perhaps TRBD2 (6 bases). Germline assignment: CDR1 MNHEY and CDR2 SVGAGI. There are 14 residues in the CDR3. V was pared by 2 bases and J by 2 bases, with 10 bases between. The CDR3 is CASSYREYTYEQYF. CDR3 DNA sequence: TGTGCCAGCAGTTACCGGGAGTATACCTACGAGCAGTACTTC.